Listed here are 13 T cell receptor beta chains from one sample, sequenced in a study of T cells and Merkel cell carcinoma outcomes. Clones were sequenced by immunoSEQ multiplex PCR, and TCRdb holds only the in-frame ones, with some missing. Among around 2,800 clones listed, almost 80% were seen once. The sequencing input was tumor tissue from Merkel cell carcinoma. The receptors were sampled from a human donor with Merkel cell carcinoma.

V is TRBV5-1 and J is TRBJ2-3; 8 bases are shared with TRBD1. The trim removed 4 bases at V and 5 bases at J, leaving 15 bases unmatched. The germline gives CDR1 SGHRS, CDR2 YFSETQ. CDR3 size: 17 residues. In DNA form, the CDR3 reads TGCGCCAGCAGCCTATCAAGCACCAAAGACAGGGGAGATACGCAGTATTTT. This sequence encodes CASSLSSTKDRGDTQYF.

Here the CDR3 reads CASSTGTGVGEQYF. The CDR3 bases are TGTGCCAGTAGTACCGGGACAGGGGTAGGCGAGCAGTACTTC. The genes are TRBV19 and TRBJ2-7; 10 bases map to TRBD1. This CDR3 spans 14 amino acids. Germline values: CDR1 LNHDA, CDR2 SQIVND (reference sequence). The V gene end was trimmed by 4 bases and the J gene end by 6 bases; junction bases not matched to a gene: 6.

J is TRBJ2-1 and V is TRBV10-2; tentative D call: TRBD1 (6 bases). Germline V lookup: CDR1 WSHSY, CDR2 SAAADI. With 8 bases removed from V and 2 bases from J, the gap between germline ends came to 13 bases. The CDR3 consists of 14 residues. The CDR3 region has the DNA TGCGCCAGCGCGCGGTCAGGGGCCTACAATGAGCAGTTCTTC. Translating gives CASARSGAYNEQFF.

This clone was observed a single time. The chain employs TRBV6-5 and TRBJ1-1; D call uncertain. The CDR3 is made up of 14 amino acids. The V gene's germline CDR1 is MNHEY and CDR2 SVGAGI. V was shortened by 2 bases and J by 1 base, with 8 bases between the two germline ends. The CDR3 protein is CASSYPGPNTEAFF. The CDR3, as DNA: TGTGCCAGCAGTTACCCAGGACCGAACACTGAAGCTTTCTTT.

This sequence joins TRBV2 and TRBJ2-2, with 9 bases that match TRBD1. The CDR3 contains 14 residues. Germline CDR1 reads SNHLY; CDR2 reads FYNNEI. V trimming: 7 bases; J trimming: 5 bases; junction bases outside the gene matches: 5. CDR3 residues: CASTPTGGTGELFF. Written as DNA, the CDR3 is TGTGCCAGCACCCCGACAGGGGGTACCGGGGAGCTGTTTTTT.

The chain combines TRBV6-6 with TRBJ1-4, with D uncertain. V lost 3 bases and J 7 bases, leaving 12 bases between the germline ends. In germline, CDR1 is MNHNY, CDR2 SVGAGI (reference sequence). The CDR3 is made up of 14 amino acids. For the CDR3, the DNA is TGTGCCAGCAGTTATTACGGGGTTAGTGAAAAACTGTTTTTT. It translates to CASSYYGVSEKLFF.

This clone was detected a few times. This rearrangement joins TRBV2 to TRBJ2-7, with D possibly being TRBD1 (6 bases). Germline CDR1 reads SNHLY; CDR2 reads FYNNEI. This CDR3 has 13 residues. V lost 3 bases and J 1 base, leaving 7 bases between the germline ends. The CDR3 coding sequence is TGTGCCAGCAGTGACAGGGGATCCTACGAGCAGTACTTC. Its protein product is CASSDRGSYEQYF.

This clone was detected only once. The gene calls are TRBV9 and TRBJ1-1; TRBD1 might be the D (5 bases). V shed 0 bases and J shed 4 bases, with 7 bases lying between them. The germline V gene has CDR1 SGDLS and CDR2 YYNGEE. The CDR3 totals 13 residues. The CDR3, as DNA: TGTGCCAGCAGCGTAGTAACAGGCACTGAAGCTTTCTTT. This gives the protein CASSVVTGTEAFF.

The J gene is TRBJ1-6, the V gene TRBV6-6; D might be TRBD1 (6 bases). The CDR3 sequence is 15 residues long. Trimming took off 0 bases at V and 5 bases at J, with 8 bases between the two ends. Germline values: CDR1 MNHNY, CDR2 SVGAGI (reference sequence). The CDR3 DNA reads TGTGCCAGCAGTTACTCGAGGGGGAATAATTCACCCCTCCACTTT. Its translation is CASSYSRGNNSPLHF.

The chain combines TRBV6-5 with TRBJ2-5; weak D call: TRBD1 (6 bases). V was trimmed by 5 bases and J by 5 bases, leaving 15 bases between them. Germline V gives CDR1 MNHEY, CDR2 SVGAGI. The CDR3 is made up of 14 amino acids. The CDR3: CASSHRVRAETQYF. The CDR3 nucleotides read TGTGCCAGCAGTCACAGGGTGAGAGCGGAGACCCAGTACTTC.

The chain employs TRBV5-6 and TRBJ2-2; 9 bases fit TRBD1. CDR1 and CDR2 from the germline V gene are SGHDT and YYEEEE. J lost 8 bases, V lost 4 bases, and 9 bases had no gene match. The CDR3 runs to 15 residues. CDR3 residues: CASSPQQGAVGELFF. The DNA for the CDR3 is TGTGCCAGCAGCCCTCAACAGGGGGCGGTGGGGGAGCTGTTTTTT. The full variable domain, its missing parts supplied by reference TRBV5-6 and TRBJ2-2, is DAGVTQSPTHLIKTRGQQVTLRCSPKSGHDTVSWYQQALGQGPQFIFQYYEEEERQRGNFPDRFSGHQFPNYSSELNVNALLLGDSALYLCASSPQQGAVGELFFGEGSRLTVL.

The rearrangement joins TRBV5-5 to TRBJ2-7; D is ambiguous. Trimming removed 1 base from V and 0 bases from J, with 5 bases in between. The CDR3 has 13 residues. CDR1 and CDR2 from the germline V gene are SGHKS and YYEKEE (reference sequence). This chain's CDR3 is CASSLSASYEQYF. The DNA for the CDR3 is TGTGCCAGCAGCTTGTCTGCCTCCTACGAGCAGTACTTC.

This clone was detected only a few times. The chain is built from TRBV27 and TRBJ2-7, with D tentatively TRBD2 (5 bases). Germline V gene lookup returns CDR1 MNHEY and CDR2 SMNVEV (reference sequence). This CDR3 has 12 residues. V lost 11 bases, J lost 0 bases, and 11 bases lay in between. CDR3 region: CAARTPSYEQYF. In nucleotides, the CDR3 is TGTGCCGCGCGGACTCCCTCCTACGAGCAGTACTTC.